This TCR beta chain was documented in a study of shared clonotypes between healthy human individuals (dated by TCRdb to 2018 to 2020). Study-wide context: The cohort included a few men and a couple of women between 18 and 49 years of age. Per donor, three plates each were used for CD4 naive and CD4 memory, two for CD8 naive, and one for CD8 memory. To estimate repertoire size and how much clonotypes are shared between individuals, the study performed deep sequencing of blood TCR repertoires from roughly five healthy adults. Libraries were prepared and TCR repertoires were sequenced by different laboratories using diverse techniques, in order to increase sequencing depth and limit assay-specific biases. Per donor, leukapheresis produced somewhere between about 0.94 and 9.5 billion PBMCs.

Via the germline V gene (reference sequence), CDR1 is SEHNR and CDR2 FQNEAQ. V trim: 5 bases; J trim: 2 bases; unmatched bases: 6. The CDR3 runs 14 residues from the cysteine to the phenylalanine. Only CDR3 DNA remains: 42 bases, in frame from the first base. Note on this clone: It lacks a known antigen. There are no base qualities to consult, and no much larger clone falls within one base.

Broader findings and caveats from the paper: The small number of donors limited the genetic and exposure-history diversity represented. Even with the large sequencing depth, rarefaction of the sorted-subset datasets indicated that sequencing was incomplete. Naive subsets generally had larger estimated clonotype richness than memory subsets. Sampling was restricted to blood, and TCR repertoires in tissue are likely to differ from TCR repertoires in blood. Pairwise subsampling indicated that sequencing depth was expected to affect the degree of clonotype sharing among donors. Across a handful of donors, about 4.5% of naive CD4, 3% to 4% of naive CD8, roughly 2.3% of memory CD4, and 0.4% of memory CD8 clonotypes were shared. Compared with non-shared clonotypes, clonotypes shared by all four sorted-subset donors had higher generation probabilities.

Using the deep immunoSEQ assay, multiplex PCR amplified TCR CDR3 regions from genomic DNA. Genomic DNA extracted from each cell subset was distributed evenly over all wells of several immunoSEQ 96-well plates, and each plate served as one replicate. For sorted subsets, roughly 0.2 ug genomic DNA, equal to some 30,000 T cell genomes, was loaded into each replicate PCR. Purified libraries were measured with a Qubit 3.0 fluorometer, size-checked on a Bioanalyzer 2100, and measured again with the KAPA Library Quantification kit. Each immunoSEQ 96-well plate was sequenced on its own single-read 150-cycle Illumina NextSeq 550 flow cell. The authors processed their data as follows. Because only junctional sequences without quality scores were contained in the immunoSEQ output, filtering matching that applied to full-length reads could not be performed. Sequences were annotated with PyIR, a Python wrapper for IgBLAST v1.9, and V/J genes and CDR3 were assigned using IMGT germline references. Reads were removed for weak V/J assignments (E-value above 1e-6), missing CDR3, stop codons, out-of-frame junctions, or ambiguous translated residues. V3J clonotypes were defined as sequences sharing an identical inferred V gene, J gene, and CDR3 amino acid sequence. The percentage overlap between two repertoires was calculated by dividing the number of shared unique clonotypes by the size of the smaller repertoire. RTK rarefaction, the Chao1 estimator, and Recon v2.1 estimates of unobserved clonotypes were used to assess repertoire richness. OLGA was used to compute generation probabilities for all TCRbeta clonotypes that the gDNA method yielded from a few donors. This is the immuneACCESS table as TCRdb keeps it, with only in-frame sequences that have V and J called. A part of the clones is gone; compared with another copy, unresolved V genes explain less than half, and the rest is unexplained. V and J calls and clone size are those listed in that table; D and trimming were worked out from the DNA. Counted in this sample were some 2.3 million clones; roughly 93% of them appeared once. 0.3% to 0.4% of the sample lies in the top ten.

The donors were healthy, HIV-negative adults who had no recently reported acute infections or vaccinations. Only Caucasian adults living in Nashville, Tennessee, USA were represented among the donors. CD4+ T cells were enriched through magnetic negative selection, after which naive cells were positively selected on CD45RA and the remaining negative fraction served as the memory subset. Blood was obtained by leukapheresis, after which PBMCs were separated by Ficoll-Histopaque density gradient centrifugation and cryopreserved in liquid nitrogen vapor phase. Purity and quantity of every magnetically sorted T cell population were checked by analytical flow cytometry. Each sorted fraction had its genomic DNA isolated and then quantified by UV absorbance on a Nanodrop 2000c.

Sequencing input: naive CD4+ T cells from PBMCs. Read against the paper, the sample's cell subset or site label means: CD45RA+ positively selected. The rearranged segments are TRBV7-9 and TRBJ2-7; 7 nucleotides in the junction match TRBD1. The sequence came from a man aged 18 to 29 in good health. Some clones in this sample may be carry-over from other donors' samples. The sequence in DNA is TGTGCCAGCAGCCCTCAGGGACAGACCTACGAGCAGTACTTC. Its product reads: CASSPQGQTYEQYF.